Below, one TCR beta chain is given with its context. Its specificity is not known. The PCR employed 60 Vbeta primers together with 13 Jbeta primers. Profiled with immunoSEQ multiplex PCR; TCRdb holds only in-frame clones, not every one. Of some 130,000 clones in the sample, approximately 63% are singletons; the top ten hold about 2%. This record belongs to a study of cytomegalovirus exposure and HLA in healthy donors. Findings and limits, study-wide: Cytomegalovirus-associated TCR beta chains were listed, numbering around 150.

The specimen was PBMCs. The sequence was obtained from a woman aged 55-69 years in good health and CMV-seropositive.

This CDR3 is CASSATSGKSGEQYF. CDR3 DNA: TGTGCCAGCAGTGCGACTAGCGGGAAGAGTGGCGAGCAGTACTTC. The chain couples TRBV6-1 to TRBJ2-7, with 11 bases aligning to TRBD2. Germline-derived CDR1 and CDR2 are MNHNS and SASEGT. The CDR3 contains 15 residues. V gave up 4 bases and J gave up 6 bases; unmatched junction bases: 8.